These 4 T cell receptor beta chains originate from one sample sequenced in a study of CD8 T cells in ankylosing spondylitis listed by TCRdb under 2017. The method behind the library was 5' RACE. TCRdb records Illumina HiSeq 2500 as the sequencer. TCRdb passed the public sequencing reads through fastp at Q25 and MiXCR, retaining productive beta sequences. Every entry covers one CDR3 protein and lists the most common genes and DNA from its rows. Here the sample has about 96,000 distinct CDR3 sequences; around 25% occur a single time. Clones ranked in the top ten supply over 50% of the sample. The sequencing sample was made of blood, either unsorted or a sorted T cell fraction (not recorded which). These receptors were taken from a male donor with ankylosing spondylitis or in good health (not recorded which).

The gene calls are TRBV7-9 and TRBJ2-1; 7 bases agree with TRBD1. Germline loops: CDR1 SEHNR, CDR2 FQNEAQ (reference sequence). The CDR3 runs to 14 residues. Losses at the gene ends were 4 bases for V and 8 bases for J; bases not matched to a gene: 8. The CDR3 DNA is TGTGCCAGCAGCTCCCGGGACAGAAGGGATGAGCAGTTCTTC. Its translation is CASSSRDRRDEQFF. The whole variable domain, remainder taken from reference TRBV7-9 and TRBJ2-1, is DTGVSQNPRHKITKRGQNVTFRCDPISEHNRLYWYRQTLGQGPEFLTYFQNEAQLEKSRLLSDRFSAERPKGSFSTLEIQRTEQGDSAMYLCASSSRDRRDEQFFGPGTRLTVL.

The chain joins TRBV20-1 to TRBJ2-3; possibly TRBD1 for D (5 bases). V was trimmed by 6 bases and J by 3 bases, leaving 16 bases between them. Germline V gene sequence: CDR1 DFQATT, CDR2 SNEGSKA (reference sequence). The length of the CDR3 is 14 residues. CDR3 loop: CSARRQGSTDTQYF. The CDR3 nucleotides are TGCAGTGCCAGGCGGCAGGGAAGTACAGATACGCAGTATTTT.

This clonotype was observed a few times. The chain employs TRBV6-6 and TRBJ2-7; 7 bases agree with TRBD1. CDR3 length: 13 amino acids. Trimming took 0 bases from V and 5 from J; bases not matched to a gene: 1. Germline values: CDR1 MNHNY, CDR2 SVGAGI (reference sequence). The CDR3 loop reads CASSYSQGNEQYF. The CDR3 DNA sequence: TGTGCCAGCAGTTACTCACAGGGGAACGAGCAGTACTTC.

The rearrangement links TRBV6-2 or TRBV6-3 to TRBJ2-5, with 10 bases lining up with TRBD2. Germline V CDR1 and CDR2: MNHEY, SVGEGT. This CDR3 comprises 14 residues. V gave up 6 bases and J gave up 5 bases; unmatched junction bases: 6. The CDR3 DNA is TGTGCCAGCAGGCGGACTAGCGGCTCGGAGACCCAGTACTTC. Translation gives CASRRTSGSETQYF.